The rows below give T cell receptor beta chains drawn from one sample of a study of blood T cell repertoires in COVID-19. Some clones are missing from TCRdb's copy, which holds only in-frame ones; the method was immunoSEQ multiplex PCR. The sample lists about 300,000 clones, approximately 88% occurring once. The sequenced sample consisted of PBMCs or T cells enriched from blood (not recorded which). The receptors were sampled from a man aged 55 to 69 who had recovered from COVID-19. Each CDR3 is given with its conserved first and last residue. A D gene is named only where the DNA matches it firmly. The size entry is marked missing in some rows and otherwise reads once, few, many or a size class.

J: TRBJ2-7
D: -
size: -
V: TRBV7-8
CDR3: CASGYRGGSYEQYF
DNA: TGTGCCAGCGGGTACAGGGGGGGATCCTACGAGCAGTACTTC

J: TRBJ2-3
D: TRBD2
size: -
V: TRBV10-3
CDR3: CAISPSGRGTDTQYF
DNA: TGTGCCATCAGTCCTAGCGGGAGGGGTACAGATACGCAGTATTTT

J: TRBJ1-2
D: TRBD1
size: -
V: TRBV29-1
CDR3: CSVEDFLVDRAGYTF
DNA: TGCAGCGTTGAAGATTTTCTAGTGGACAGGGCTGGCTACACCTTC

J: TRBJ2-1
D: TRBD2
size: -
V: TRBV5-1
CDR3: CASSLTSGSPLVEQFF
DNA: TGCGCCAGCAGCCTTACTAGCGGGAGTCCTTTGGTTGAGCAGTTCTTC

J: TRBJ2-3
D: TRBD1
size: -
V: TRBV5-1
CDR3: CASSSGTGTTRTDTQYF
DNA: TGCGCCAGCAGCTCAGGGACAGGGACGACGCGCACAGATACGCAGTATTTT

J: TRBJ1-2
D: -
size: -
V: TRBV18
CDR3: CASSPGRVDGYTF
DNA: TGTGCCAGCTCACCGGGCAGGGTAGATGGCTACACCTTC

J: TRBJ2-3
D: TRBD2
size: -
V: TRBV3-1/TRBV3-2
CDR3: CASSQGPGTSVTDTQYF
DNA: TGTGCCAGCAGCCAAGGGCCCGGGACTAGCGTCACAGATACGCAGTATTTT

J: TRBJ2-3
D: TRBD2
size: -
V: TRBV28
CDR3: CASSFPLAVGRDTQYF
DNA: TGTGCCAGCAGTTTCCCGCTAGCGGTGGGTAGAGATACGCAGTATTTT

J: TRBJ2-1
D: TRBD2
size: -
V: TRBV5-6
CDR3: CASSRMTSGSWNEQFF
DNA: TGTGCCAGCAGCCGAATGACTAGCGGGAGTTGGAATGAGCAGTTCTTC

J: TRBJ1-3
D: -
size: -
V: TRBV9
CDR3: CASSVAPGAGNTIYF
DNA: TGTGCCAGCAGCGTAGCTCCCGGGGCTGGAAACACCATATATTTT

J: TRBJ1-2
D: -
size: -
V: TRBV6-1
CDR3: CASSYESNYGYTF
DNA: TGTGCCAGCAGTTATGAGAGTAACTATGGCTACACCTTC

J: TRBJ2-1
D: TRBD2
size: -
V: TRBV18
CDR3: CASSRTSGRAFEEQFF
DNA: TGTGCCAGCTCCCGGACTAGCGGGAGGGCCTTCGAGGAGCAGTTCTTC

J: TRBJ2-3
D: TRBD2
size: -
V: TRBV10-2
CDR3: CASGLAGTDTQYF
DNA: TGCGCCAGCGGACTAGCGGGTACAGATACGCAGTATTTT

J: TRBJ2-1
D: TRBD2
size: once
V: TRBV19
CDR3: CASSVEGLAAGEQFF
DNA: TGTGCCAGTAGTGTCGAGGGACTAGCGGCCGGGGAGCAGTTCTTC

J: TRBJ1-6
D: TRBD1
size: -
V: TRBV6-5
CDR3: CASRTGTGGSPLHF
DNA: TGTGCCAGCAGAACCGGGACAGGGGGTTCACCCCTCCACTTT